The 3 T cell receptor beta chains reported below all come from one sample, sequenced in a study of blood T cell repertoires in COVID-19. Produced via immunoSEQ multiplex PCR; TCRdb's table is partial and in-frame only. The table has fewer than 80,000 clones, around 89% seen once. Material: peripheral blood. The origin of the receptors is a human donor in a cohort sampled during active COVID-19.

The V and J genes are TRBV27 and TRBJ1-2; 9 positions agree with TRBD1. The trim removed 3 bases at V and 7 bases at J, leaving 6 bases unmatched. The germline V gene has CDR1 MNHEY and CDR2 SMNVEV (reference sequence). The CDR3 runs 14 residues. Here the CDR3 reads CASSFADRGGGYTF. In DNA, the CDR3 is TGTGCCAGCAGTTTCGCGGACAGGGGAGGTGGCTACACCTTC.

The V gene is TRBV6-5, the J gene TRBJ2-7, with D tentatively TRBD2 (7 bases). The CDR3 has 14 residues. V shed 10 bases and J shed 3 bases, with 19 bases lying between them. CDR1 and CDR2 from the germline V gene are MNHEY and SVGAGI. The CDR3 reads CATWGGARDYEQYF. In DNA form, the CDR3 reads TGTGCCACCTGGGGGGGGGCTCGAGACTACGAGCAGTACTTC.

The chain couples TRBV19 to TRBJ2-1; 12 bases agree with TRBD2. The germline V gene encodes CDR1 LNHDA and CDR2 SQIVND (reference sequence). The J segment lost 7 bases and the V segment lost 3 bases, leaving 7 bases of the junction unmatched. The length of the CDR3 is 16 residues. This CDR3 is CASSILRLAGVNEQFF. DNA of the CDR3: TGTGCCAGTAGTATTTTGAGACTAGCGGGAGTAAATGAGCAGTTCTTC.